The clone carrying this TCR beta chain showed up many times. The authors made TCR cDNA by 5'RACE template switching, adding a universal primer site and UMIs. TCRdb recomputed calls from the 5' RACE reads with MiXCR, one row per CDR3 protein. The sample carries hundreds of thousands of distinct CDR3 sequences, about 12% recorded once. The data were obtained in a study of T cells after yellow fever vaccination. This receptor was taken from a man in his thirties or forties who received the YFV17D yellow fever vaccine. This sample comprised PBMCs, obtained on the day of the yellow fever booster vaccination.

The CDR3 is CASSFLAGGRNTQYF. The DNA for the CDR3 is TGTGCCAGCAGTTTCCTAGCGGGAGGGAGGAATACGCAGTATTTT. V gene TRBV12-3 or TRBV12-4 combines with J gene TRBJ2-3, with 12 nucleotides matching TRBD2. J gave up 7 bases and V 3 bases, and 5 bases lay outside the gene matches. The CDR3 is 15 amino acids.